The rows below give T cell receptor beta chains drawn from one sample of a study of T cell responses to AZD1222 COVID-19 vaccine. Produced via immunoSEQ multiplex PCR; TCRdb's table is partial and in-frame only. The sample carries some 150,000 clones, about 91% recorded once. The specimen comprised peripheral blood, sampled 28 days after the second AZD1222 dose. These receptors came from an adult who received the AZD1222 COVID-19 vaccine. CDR3s include the opening cysteine and the closing phenylalanine or tryptophan. D genes are given only for firm matches. A row's size may be missing; if present it is once, few, many or a size class.

. TRBD2 TRBJ2-3 TRBV5-4 CASTFNSGRATDTQYF TGTGCCAGCACCTTCAATAGCGGGAGGGCCACAGATACGCAGTATTTT
few . TRBJ2-5 TRBV6-5 CASRPYMTQETQYF TGTGCCAGCAGACCATATATGACTCAAGAGACCCAGTACTTC
. TRBD1 TRBJ2-5 TRBV5-1 CASSSWTGEGEETQYF TGCGCCAGCAGTTCTTGGACAGGGGAGGGTGAAGAGACCCAGTACTTC
. TRBD2 TRBJ2-1 TRBV5-4 CASSTGLAGWNEQFF TGTGCCAGCAGCACGGGACTAGCGGGATGGAATGAGCAGTTCTTC
. . TRBJ1-3 TRBV5-1 CASRDLRSGNTIYF TGCGCCAGCAGGGACCTACGCTCCGGAAACACCATATATTTT
. . TRBJ1-1 TRBV28 CASSPPGRQNTEAFF TGTGCCAGCAGCCCCCCAGGAAGACAGAACACTGAAGCTTTCTTT
once . TRBJ2-2 TRBV7-2 CASSLGYPGPATGELFF TGTGCCAGCAGCTTAGGTTACCCGGGACCCGCGACCGGGGAGCTGTTTTTT
. TRBD1 TRBJ2-5 TRBV12-5 CASSKGAPQETQYF TGTGCTAGTAGCAAGGGGGCACCCCAAGAGACCCAGTACTTC
. TRBD1 TRBJ1-2 TRBV28 CASTWTGTNYGYTF TGTGCCAGCACTTGGACAGGGACTAACTATGGCTACACCTTC
. TRBD1 TRBJ1-5 TRBV28 CASTGGNRHQPQHF TGTGCCAGCACAGGGGGAAATAGACATCAGCCCCAGCATTTT
once TRBD1 TRBJ1-5 TRBV4-1 CASSLRDRVQPQHF TGCGCCAGCAGCCTCCGGGACAGGGTTCAGCCCCAGCATTTT
. . TRBJ2-2 TRBV2 CASNLHNTGELFF TGTGCCAGCAATCTGCATAACACCGGGGAGCTGTTTTTT
. . TRBJ2-7 TRBV5-5 CASSTRGSSSYEQYF TGTGCCAGCAGCACTAGGGGCTCCAGCTCCTACGAGCAGTACTTC
once . TRBJ1-1 TRBV6-5 CASGKTGFAEAFF TGTGCCAGCGGGAAAACAGGTTTTGCTGAAGCTTTCTTT
. . TRBJ2-3 TRBV7-2 CASSLGQGSSTDTQYF TGTGCCAGCAGCCTGGGGCAGGGCTCTAGCACAGATACGCAGTATTTT
. TRBD1 TRBJ1-2 TRBV2 CASSPGQGPYGLANYGYTF TGTGCCAGCAGCCCGGGACAGGGGCCCTATGGCCTGGCTAACTATGGCTACACCTTC